This TCR beta chain was recovered during a study of blood T cell repertoires in COVID-19. After removal of 3 bases from V and 8 bases from J, the junction contained 1 base not matched to a gene. The CDR3 covers 12 residues. Some clones are missing from TCRdb's copy, which holds only in-frame ones; the method was immunoSEQ multiplex PCR. The data show approximately 64,000 clones, with more than 70% seen just once and around a tenth held by the top ten. Each participant's cohort was designated according to participant-reported clinical history. The V and J genes are TRBV12-3 or TRBV12-4 and TRBJ1-1; 9 nucleotides line up with TRBD1. Sequencing used PBMCs or T cells enriched from blood (not recorded which). The TCR was taken from a woman aged 40 to 50 who had recovered from COVID-19. CDR3 coding DNA: TGTGCCAGCAGTTTCGGGACAGGGGAAGCTTTCTTT. It encodes CASSFGTGEAFF.